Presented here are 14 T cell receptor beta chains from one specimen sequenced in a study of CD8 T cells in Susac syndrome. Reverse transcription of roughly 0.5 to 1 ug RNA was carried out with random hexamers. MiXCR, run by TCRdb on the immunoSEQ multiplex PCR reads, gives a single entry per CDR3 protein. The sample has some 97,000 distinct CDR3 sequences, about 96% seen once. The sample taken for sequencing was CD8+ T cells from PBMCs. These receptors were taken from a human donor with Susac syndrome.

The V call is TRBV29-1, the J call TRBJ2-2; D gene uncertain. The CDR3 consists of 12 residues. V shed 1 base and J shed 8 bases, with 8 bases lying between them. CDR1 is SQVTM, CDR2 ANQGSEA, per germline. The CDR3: CSVEGWAGELFF. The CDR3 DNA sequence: TGCAGCGTTGAAGGTTGGGCAGGGGAGCTGTTTTTT.

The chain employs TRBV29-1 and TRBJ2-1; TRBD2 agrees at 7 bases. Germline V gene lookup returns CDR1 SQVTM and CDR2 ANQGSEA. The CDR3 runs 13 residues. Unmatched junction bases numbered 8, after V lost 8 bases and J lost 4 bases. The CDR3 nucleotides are TGCAGCACGGGACTACCGGATTACAATGAGCAGTTCTTC. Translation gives CSTGLPDYNEQFF.

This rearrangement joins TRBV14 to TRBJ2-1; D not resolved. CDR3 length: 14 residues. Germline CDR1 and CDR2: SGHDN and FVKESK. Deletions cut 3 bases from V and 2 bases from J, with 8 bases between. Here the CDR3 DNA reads TGTGCCAGCAGCCATGCCCCTACCTACAATGAGCAGTTCTTC. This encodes CASSHAPTYNEQFF.

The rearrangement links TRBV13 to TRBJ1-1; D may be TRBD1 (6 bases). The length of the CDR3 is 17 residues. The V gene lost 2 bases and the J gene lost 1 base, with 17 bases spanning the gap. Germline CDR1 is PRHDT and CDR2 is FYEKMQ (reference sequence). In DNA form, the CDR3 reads TGTGCCAGCAGCTTACTAAAGGGGGAGATATCGAACACTGAAGCTTTCTTT. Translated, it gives CASSLLKGEISNTEAFF.

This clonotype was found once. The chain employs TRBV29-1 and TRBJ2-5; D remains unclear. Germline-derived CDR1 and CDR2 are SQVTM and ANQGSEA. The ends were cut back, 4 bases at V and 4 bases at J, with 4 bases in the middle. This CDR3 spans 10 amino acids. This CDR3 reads CSVGRETQYF. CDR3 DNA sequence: TGCAGCGTTGGGAGAGAGACCCAGTACTTC.

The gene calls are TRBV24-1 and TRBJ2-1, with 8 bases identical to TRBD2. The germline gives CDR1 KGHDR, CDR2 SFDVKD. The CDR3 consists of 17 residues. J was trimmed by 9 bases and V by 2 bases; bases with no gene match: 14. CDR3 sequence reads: CATSDSNRAGELAEQFF. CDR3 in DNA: TGTGCCACCAGTGATTCGAATAGAGCGGGAGAATTGGCTGAGCAGTTCTTC.

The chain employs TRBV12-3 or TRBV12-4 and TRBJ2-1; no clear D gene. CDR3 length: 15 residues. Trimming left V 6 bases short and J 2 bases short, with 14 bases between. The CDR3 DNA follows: TGTGCCAGCAGAAGGACGTCCGGAGCCTACAATGAGCAGTTCTTC. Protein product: CASRRTSGAYNEQFF.

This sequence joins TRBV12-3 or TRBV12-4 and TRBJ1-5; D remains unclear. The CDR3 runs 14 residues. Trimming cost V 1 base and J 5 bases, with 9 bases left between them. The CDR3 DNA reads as TGTGCCAGCAGTTTAGGAGGTGGGGATCAGCCCCAGCATTTT. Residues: CASSLGGGDQPQHF.

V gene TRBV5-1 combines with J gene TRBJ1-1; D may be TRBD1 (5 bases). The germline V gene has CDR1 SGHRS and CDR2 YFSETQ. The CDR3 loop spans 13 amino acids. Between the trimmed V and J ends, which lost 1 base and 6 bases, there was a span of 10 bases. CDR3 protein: CASSLIGDPEAFF. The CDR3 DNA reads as TGCGCCAGCAGCTTGATAGGGGATCCTGAAGCTTTCTTT.

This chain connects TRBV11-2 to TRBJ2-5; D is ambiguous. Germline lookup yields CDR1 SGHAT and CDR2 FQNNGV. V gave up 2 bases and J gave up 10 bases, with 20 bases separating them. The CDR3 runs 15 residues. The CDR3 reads CASSLLVGPQWDQYF. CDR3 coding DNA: TGTGCCAGCAGCTTACTGGTAGGGCCCCAATGGGACCAGTACTTC.

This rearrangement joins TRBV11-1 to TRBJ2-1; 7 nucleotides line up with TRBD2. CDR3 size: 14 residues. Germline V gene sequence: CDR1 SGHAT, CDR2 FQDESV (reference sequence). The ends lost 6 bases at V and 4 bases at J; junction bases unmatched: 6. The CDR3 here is CASRGIAGYNEQFF. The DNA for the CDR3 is TGTGCCAGCAGAGGGATAGCGGGTTACAATGAGCAGTTCTTC.

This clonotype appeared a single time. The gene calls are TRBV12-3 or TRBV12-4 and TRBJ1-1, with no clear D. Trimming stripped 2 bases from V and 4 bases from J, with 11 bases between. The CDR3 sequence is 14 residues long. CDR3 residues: CASSLRSKGTEAFF. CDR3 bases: TGTGCCAGCAGTTTACGCTCAAAGGGCACTGAAGCTTTCTTT.

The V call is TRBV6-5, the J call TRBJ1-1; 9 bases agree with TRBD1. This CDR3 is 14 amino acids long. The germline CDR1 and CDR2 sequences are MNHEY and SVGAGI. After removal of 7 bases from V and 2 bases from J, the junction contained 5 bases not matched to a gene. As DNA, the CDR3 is TGTGCCAGCACCTGGGACAGGGCAAACACTGAAGCTTTCTTT. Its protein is CASTWDRANTEAFF.

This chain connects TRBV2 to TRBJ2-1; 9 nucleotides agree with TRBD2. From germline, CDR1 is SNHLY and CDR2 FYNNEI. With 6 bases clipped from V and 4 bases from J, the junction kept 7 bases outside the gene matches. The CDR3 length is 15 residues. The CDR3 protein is CASRVTSGKYNEQFF. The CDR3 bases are TGTGCCAGCAGAGTGACTAGCGGTAAATACAATGAGCAGTTCTTC.